This TCR beta chain appears in the sequencing data of a study of lymphopenia after photon versus proton radiotherapy (dated by TCRdb to the late 2010s). Background on the whole study: The study compared the immunological effects of photon versus proton radiation therapy in patients with gastrointestinal tumors who developed high-grade lymphopenia. The cohort included about 18 patients with gastrointestinal tumors who developed lymphopenia after receiving either photon or proton therapy. The goal of the study was to characterize the differences between the two radiation modalities in how they affect the immune system. The paper as a whole reports these results and caveats: The survival association was assessed only in patients who died, and better survival with proton therapy was presented by the authors as a possibility rather than a demonstrated result. After the lymphocyte count nadir, repertoires from photon-treated patients showed oligoclonal expansion, particularly of CD8+ Temra cells, and this expansion drove the decline in diversity. Across the cohort, among patients who died, a greater drop in TCR diversity after the nadir was inversely correlated with overall survival time. Relative stability during treatment was observed in proton-treated patients, whereas loss of naive T cells and TCR diversity and gain of effector/memory populations were observed in photon-treated patients.

Between the V and J ends, shortened by 5 bases and 0 bases respectively, the junction contains 13 bases. Counted from cysteine to phenylalanine, this CDR3 has 15 amino acids. Here the CDR3 DNA is all that survives: 45 bases in frame from base 1. For CDR1 and CDR2, the germline V gene lists SGHVS and FQNEAQ. A word on this clone: Its antigen is currently not known. No base qualities exist here, and no much larger clone lies one base off it.

Library generation was performed with the immunoSEQ multiplex PCR assay. T cell repertoires were profiled by deep sequencing of rearranged TCR beta loci, alongside multiparametric flow cytometry. Entries here come from immuneACCESS through TCRdb and include only in-frame sequences with V and J called. Some clones fail to appear in such tables; in the studies checked, an unresolved V gene covers under half of the shortfall, and the cause of the remainder is unknown. This sample lists approximately 65,000 clones; around 90% were detected once. The top ten constitute about 13% of the sample. The V and J genes are TRBV7-8 and TRBJ1-2, with the D gene not clear enough to name. Sequences were derived from peripheral blood, sampled from a patient treated with proton-based radiotherapy. The receptor comes from a man at least 80 years old with esophageal cancer. Here is the DNA: TGTGCCAGCAGCGAGAGGTGGAGCCCTAACTATGGCTACACCTTC. This sequence encodes CASSERWSPNYGYTF.